This T cell receptor (beta chain) was identified in a study of type 1 and type 2 diabetes patients. The germline gives CDR1 SGHTA, CDR2 FQGNSA. V dropped 5 bases and J dropped 3 bases, with 11 bases sitting between them. The CDR3 loop spans 13 amino acids. The PCR template was genomic DNA. Amplification of the beta chain CDR3 used 30 forward and 13 reverse multiplex primers. TCRdb ran MiXCR on the multiplex PCR reads and lists one entry per CDR3 protein. Seen here are 250,000 to 300,000 distinct CDR3 sequences, approximately 45% observed once, and the top ten hold roughly 13%. The sequencing input was peripheral blood mononuclear cells (PBMCs). The receptor was isolated from a man between 18 and 35 years old with type 2 diabetes. The J gene is TRBJ2-7, the V gene TRBV7-2; D is unresolved. In nucleotides, the CDR3 is TGTGCCAGCAGCCGAAGTGGCAGCTACGAGCAGTACTTC. The encoded protein is CASSRSGSYEQYF.